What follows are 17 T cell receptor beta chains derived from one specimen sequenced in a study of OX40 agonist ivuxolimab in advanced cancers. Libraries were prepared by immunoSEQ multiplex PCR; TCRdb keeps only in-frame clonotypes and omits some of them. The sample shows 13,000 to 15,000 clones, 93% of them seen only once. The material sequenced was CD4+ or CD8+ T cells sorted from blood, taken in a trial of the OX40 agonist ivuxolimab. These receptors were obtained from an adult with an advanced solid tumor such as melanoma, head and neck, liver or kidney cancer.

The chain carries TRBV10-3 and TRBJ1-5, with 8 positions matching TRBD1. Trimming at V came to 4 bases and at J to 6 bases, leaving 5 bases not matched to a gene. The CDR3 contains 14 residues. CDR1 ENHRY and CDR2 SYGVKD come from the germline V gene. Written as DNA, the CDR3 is TGTGCCATCAGTGGACAGGGGCTTAGTCAGCCCCAGCATTTT. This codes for CAISGQGLSQPQHF.

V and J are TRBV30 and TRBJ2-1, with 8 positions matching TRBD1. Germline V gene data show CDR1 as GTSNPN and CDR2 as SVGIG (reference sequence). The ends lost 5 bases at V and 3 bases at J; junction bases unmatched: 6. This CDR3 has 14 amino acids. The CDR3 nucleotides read TGTGCCTGGGGAGGACAGGGAATCTACAATGAGCAGTTCTTC. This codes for CAWGGQGIYNEQFF.

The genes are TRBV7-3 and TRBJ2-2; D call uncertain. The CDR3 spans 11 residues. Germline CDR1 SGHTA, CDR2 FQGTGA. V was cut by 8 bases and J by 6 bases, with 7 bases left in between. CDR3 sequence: CASSDAGELFF. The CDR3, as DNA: TGTGCCAGCTCGGACGCCGGGGAGCTGTTTTTT.

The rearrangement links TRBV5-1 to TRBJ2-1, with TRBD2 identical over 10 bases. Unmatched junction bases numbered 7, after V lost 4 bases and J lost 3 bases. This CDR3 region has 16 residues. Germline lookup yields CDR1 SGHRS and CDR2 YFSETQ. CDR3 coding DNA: TGCGCCAGCAGCCTACCACTAGCGGGAAACTACAATGAGCAGTTCTTC. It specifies CASSLPLAGNYNEQFF.

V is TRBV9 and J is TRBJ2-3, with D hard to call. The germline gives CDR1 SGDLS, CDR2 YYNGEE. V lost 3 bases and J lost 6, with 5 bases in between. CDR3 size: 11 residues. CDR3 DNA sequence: TGTGCCAGCAGCGCAGGCGATACGCAGTATTTT. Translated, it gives CASSAGDTQYF.

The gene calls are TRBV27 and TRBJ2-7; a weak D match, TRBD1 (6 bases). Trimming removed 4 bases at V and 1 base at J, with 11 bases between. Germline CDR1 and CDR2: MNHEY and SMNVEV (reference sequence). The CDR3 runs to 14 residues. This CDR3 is CASSYIGQSYEQYF. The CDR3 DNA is TGTGCCAGCAGTTATATCGGACAGTCCTACGAGCAGTACTTC.

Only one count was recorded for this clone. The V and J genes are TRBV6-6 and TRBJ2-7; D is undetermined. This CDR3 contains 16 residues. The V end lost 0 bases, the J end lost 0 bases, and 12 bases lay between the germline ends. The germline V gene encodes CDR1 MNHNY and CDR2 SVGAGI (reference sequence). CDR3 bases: TGTGCCAGCAGTTACTCGATACGGAAAAGCTCCTACGAGCAGTACTTC. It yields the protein CASSYSIRKSSYEQYF.

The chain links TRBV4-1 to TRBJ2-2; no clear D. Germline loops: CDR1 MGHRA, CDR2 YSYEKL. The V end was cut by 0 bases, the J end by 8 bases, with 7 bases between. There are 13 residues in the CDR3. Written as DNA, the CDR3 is TGCGCCAGCAGCCAAGACTCCGGGGGGGAGCTGTTTTTT. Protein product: CASSQDSGGELFF.

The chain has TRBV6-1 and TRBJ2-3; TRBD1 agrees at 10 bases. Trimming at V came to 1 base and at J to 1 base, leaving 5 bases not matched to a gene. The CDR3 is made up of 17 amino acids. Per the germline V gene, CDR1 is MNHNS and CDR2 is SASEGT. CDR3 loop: CASSEGTGGRGTDTQYF. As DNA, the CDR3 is TGTGCCAGCAGTGAAGGGACAGGGGGTCGGGGCACAGATACGCAGTATTTT.

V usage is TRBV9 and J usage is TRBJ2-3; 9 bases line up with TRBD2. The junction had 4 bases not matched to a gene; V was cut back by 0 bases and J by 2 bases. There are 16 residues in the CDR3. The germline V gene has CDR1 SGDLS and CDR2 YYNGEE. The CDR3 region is CASSVGAGGPTDTQYF. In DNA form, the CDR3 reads TGTGCCAGCAGCGTAGGGGCGGGAGGGCCCACAGATACGCAGTATTTT. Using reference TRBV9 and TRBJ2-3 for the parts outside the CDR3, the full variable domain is DSGVTQTPKHLITATGQRVTLRCSPRSGDLSVYWYQQSLDQGLQFLIQYYNGEERAKGNILERFSAQQFPDLHSELNLSSLELGDSALYFCASSVGAGGPTDTQYFGPGTRLTVL.

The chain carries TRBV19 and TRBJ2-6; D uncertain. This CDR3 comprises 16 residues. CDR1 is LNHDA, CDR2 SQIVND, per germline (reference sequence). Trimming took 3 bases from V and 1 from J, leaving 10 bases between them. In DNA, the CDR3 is TGTGCCAGTAGTATCCCCTGGAAATCTGGGGCCAACGTCCTGACTTTC. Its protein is CASSIPWKSGANVLTF.

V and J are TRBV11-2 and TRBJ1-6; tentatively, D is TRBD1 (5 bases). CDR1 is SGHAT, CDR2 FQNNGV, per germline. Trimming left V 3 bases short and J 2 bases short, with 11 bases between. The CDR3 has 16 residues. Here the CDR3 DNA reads TGTGCCAGCAGCTTTGTACAGGTTACCTATAATTCACCCCTCCACTTT. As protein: CASSFVQVTYNSPLHF. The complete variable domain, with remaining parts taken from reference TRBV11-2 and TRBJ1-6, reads EAGVAQSPRYKIIEKRQSVAFWCNPISGHATLYWYQQILGQGPKLLIQFQNNGVVDDSQLPKDRFSAERLKGVDSTLKIQPAKLEDSAVYLCASSFVQVTYNSPLHFGNGTRLTVT.

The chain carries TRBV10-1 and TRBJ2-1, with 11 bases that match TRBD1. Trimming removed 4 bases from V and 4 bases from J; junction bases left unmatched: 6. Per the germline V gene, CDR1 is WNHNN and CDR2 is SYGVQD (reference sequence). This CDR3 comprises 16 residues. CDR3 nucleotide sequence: TGCGCCAGCAGTGGCGCCTGGGACAGGGGGTACAATGAGCAGTTCTTC. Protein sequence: CASSGAWDRGYNEQFF.

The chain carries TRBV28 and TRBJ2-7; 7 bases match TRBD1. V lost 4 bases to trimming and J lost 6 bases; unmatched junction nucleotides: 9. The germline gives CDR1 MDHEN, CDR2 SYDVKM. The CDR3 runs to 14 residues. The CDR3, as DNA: TGTGCCAGCAGTTCCGGGACAGTAGCAAGCGAGCAGTACTTC. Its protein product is CASSSGTVASEQYF.

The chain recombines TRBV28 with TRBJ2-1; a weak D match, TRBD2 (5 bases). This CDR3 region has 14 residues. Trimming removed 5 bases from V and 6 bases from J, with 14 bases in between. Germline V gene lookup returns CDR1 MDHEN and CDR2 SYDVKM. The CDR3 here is CASSARGFGNEQFF. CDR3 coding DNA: TGTGCCAGCAGTGCCCGGGGTTTTGGCAATGAGCAGTTCTTC.

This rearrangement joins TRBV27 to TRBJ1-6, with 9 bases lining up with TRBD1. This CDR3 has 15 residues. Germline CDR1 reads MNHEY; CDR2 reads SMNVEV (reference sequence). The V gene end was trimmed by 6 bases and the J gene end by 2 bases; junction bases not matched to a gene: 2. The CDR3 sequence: CASRGQGTYNSPLHF. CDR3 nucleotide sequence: TGTGCCAGCAGGGGACAGGGAACCTATAATTCACCCCTCCACTTT.

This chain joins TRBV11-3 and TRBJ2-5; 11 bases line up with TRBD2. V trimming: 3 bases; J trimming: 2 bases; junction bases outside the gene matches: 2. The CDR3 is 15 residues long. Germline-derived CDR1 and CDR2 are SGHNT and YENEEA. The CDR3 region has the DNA TGTGCCAGCAGCTTCGGGACTAGCGGACAAGAGACCCAGTACTTC. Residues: CASSFGTSGQETQYF.